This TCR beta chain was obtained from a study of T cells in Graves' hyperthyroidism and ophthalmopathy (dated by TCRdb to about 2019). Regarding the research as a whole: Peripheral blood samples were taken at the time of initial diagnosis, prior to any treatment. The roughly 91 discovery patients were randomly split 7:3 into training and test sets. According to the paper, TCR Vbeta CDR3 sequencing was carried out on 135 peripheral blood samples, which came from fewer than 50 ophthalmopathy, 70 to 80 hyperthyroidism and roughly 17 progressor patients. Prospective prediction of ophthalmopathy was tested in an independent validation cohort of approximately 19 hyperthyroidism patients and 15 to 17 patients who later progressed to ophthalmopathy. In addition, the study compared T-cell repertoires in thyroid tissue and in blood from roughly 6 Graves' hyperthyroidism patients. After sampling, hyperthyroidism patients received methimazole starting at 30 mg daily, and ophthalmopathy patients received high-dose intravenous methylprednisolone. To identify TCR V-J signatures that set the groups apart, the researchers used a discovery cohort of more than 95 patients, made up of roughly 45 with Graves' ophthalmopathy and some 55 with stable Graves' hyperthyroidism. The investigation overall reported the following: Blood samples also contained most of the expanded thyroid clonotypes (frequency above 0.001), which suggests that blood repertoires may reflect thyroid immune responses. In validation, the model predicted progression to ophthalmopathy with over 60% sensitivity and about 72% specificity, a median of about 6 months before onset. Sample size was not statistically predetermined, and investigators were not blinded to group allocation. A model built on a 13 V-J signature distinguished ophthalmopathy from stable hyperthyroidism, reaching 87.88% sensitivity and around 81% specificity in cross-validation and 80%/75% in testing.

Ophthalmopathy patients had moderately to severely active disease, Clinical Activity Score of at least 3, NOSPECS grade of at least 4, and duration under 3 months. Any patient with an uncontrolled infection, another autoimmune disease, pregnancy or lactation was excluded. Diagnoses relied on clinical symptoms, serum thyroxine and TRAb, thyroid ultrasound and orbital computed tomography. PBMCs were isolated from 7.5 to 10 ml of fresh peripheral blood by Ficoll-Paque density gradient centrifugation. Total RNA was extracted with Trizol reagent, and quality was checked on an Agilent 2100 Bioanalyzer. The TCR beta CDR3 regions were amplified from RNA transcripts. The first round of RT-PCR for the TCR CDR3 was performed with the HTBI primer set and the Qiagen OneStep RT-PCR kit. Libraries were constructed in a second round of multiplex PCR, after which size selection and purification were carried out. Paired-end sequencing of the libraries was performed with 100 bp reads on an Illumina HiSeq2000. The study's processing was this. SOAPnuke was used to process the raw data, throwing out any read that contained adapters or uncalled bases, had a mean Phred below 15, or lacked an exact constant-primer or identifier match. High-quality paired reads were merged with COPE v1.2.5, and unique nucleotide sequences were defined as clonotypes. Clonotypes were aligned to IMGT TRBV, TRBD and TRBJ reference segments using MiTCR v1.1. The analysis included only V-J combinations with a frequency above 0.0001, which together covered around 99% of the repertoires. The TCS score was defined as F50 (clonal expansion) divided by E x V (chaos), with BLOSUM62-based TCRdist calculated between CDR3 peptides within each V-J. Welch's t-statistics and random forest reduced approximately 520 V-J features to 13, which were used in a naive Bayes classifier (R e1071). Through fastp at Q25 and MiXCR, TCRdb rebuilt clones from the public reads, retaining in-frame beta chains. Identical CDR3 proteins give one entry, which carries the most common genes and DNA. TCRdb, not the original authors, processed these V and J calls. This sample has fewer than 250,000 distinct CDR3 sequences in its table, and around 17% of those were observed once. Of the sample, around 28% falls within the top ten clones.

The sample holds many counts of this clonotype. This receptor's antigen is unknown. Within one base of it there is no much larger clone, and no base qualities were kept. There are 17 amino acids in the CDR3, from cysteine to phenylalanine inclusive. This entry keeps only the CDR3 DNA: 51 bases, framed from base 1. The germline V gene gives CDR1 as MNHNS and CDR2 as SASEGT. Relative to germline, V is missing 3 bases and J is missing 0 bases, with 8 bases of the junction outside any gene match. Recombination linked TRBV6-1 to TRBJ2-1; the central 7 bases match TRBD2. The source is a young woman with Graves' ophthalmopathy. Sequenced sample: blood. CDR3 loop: CASSEQPRDYSYNEQFF. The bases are TGTGCCAGCAGTGAGCAGCCCCGGGACTACTCCTACAATGAGCAGTTCTTC.